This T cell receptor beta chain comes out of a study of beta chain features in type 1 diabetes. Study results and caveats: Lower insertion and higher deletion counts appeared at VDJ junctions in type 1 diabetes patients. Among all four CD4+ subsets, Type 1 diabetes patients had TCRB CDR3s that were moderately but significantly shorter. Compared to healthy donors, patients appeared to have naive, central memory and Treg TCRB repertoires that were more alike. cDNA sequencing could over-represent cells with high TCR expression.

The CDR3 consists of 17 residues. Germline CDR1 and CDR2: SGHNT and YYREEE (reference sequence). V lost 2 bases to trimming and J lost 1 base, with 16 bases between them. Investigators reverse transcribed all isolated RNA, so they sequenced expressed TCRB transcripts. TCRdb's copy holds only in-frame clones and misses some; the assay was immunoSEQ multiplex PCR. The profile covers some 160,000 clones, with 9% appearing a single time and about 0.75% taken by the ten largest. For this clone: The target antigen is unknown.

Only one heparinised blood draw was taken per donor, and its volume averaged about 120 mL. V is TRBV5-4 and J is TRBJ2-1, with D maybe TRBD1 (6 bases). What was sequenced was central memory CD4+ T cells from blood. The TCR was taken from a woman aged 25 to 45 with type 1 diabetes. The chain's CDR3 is CASSFKGQTISYNEQFF. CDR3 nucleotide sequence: TGTGCCAGCAGCTTCAAAGGACAGACAATTTCCTACAATGAGCAGTTCTTC.